This T cell receptor beta chain was identified during a study of cytomegalovirus exposure and HLA in healthy donors. Study-level information: Unique TCR beta sequences numbering approximately 120 million came from roughly 180 million T cells in an earlier analysis.

Overall study results and limits: Later analysis demonstrated an association between a missense DCLRE1C variant and TCR beta V- and J-gene trimming. Compared with the roughly 700-donor mean, an Asian-associated ancestry cluster reportedly had fewer N-insertions, according to a later analysis.

The study ran its PCR with 60 Vbeta and 13 Jbeta primers. The data were produced by immunoSEQ multiplex PCR, yet TCRdb's version contains in-frame clones alone and is incomplete. The sample yields almost 200,000 clones, around 76% seen once. This clone was counted a single time. Its target is unknown. Donors likely had unrecorded immune exposures despite being nominally healthy when sampled. The V end was cut by 2 bases, the J end by 0 bases, with 10 bases between. The germline V gene has CDR1 SGHTA and CDR2 FQGTGA. This CDR3 is 16 amino acids long. What was sequenced was PBMCs. This chain uses TRBV7-3 with TRBJ2-2; perhaps TRBD2 as D (6 bases). This TCR derives from a young man in good health and CMV-seronegative. The CDR3 coding sequence is TGTGCCAGCAGCTTAGGTGGAGGGGCGAACACCGGGGAGCTGTTTTTT. This gives the protein CASSLGGGANTGELFF.